This T cell receptor (beta chain) was retrieved from a study of Graves' ophthalmopathy and Graves' hyperthyroidism (dated by TCRdb to the late 2010s). For context, the study as a whole: Hyperthyroidism was considered stable if no progression to ophthalmopathy occurred within 18 months of follow-up. Following sample collection, hyperthyroidism patients were given methimazole at a starting dose of 30 mg daily, and ophthalmopathy patients were given high-dose intravenous methylprednisolone. In five or six hyperthyroidism patients, T-cell repertoires of thyroid tissue and blood were compared. The independent validation cohort included around 19 hyperthyroidism patients plus 17 patients who later progressed from hyperthyroidism to ophthalmopathy. In total, 135 blood samples were TCR-sequenced: 43 ophthalmopathy, some 80 hyperthyroidism and roughly 17 hyperthyroidism-to-ophthalmopathy patients. A discovery set of 100 patients (under 45 ophthalmopathy, under 65 stable hyperthyroidism) was enrolled to explore V-J signatures distinguishing ophthalmopathy from hyperthyroidism. To tell Graves' ophthalmopathy apart from Graves' hyperthyroidism, and to predict which patients would progress to ophthalmopathy, the study relied on TCR beta repertoire signatures.

The germline V gene (reference sequence) yields SEHNR for CDR1 and FQNEAQ for CDR2. V lost 4 bases and J lost 3 bases, and the count of bases not matched to a germline gene is 7. The CDR3 sequence holds 17 residues, the cysteine and phenylalanine included. Only the CDR3 region is kept as DNA, spanning 51 bases read in frame from base 1. The hyperthyroidism patients were 18 to 65 years old and newly diagnosed, with a disease duration of less than 2 months. Patients were excluded if they had other autoimmune diseases, uncontrolled infections, pregnancy or lactation. Diagnosis was based on clinical symptoms, serum thyroxine, TRAb, thyroid ultrasound and orbital computed tomography. Total RNA was extracted with Trizol reagent and quality-checked on an Agilent 2100 Bioanalyzer. This clonotype was observed at least ten times. The antigen it recognizes is unknown. No base quality information exists; no much larger clone differs at one position.

The research as a whole found: Sample size was not statistically predetermined, and group allocation was not concealed from the investigators. In validation, the model predicted ophthalmopathy progression with more than 55% sensitivity and approximately 72% specificity; some 13 predicted patients were CT-confirmed with GO in a median of around 6 months. Most of the expanded thyroid clonotypes with a frequency above 0.001 were also detected in blood, and it was suggested that the thyroid immune response may be reflected by blood repertoires. Ophthalmopathy was separated from stable hyperthyroidism by the 13-signature model with about 89% sensitivity and roughly 82% specificity in cross-validation and with 80%/75% in the test set.

TCR beta CDR3 regions were amplified from RNA transcripts for repertoire sequencing. The first round was an RT-PCR using HTBI primers with the Qiagen OneStep RT-PCR kit, and this first round was followed by a second-round multiplex PCR, then size selection and purification. The libraries underwent paired-end sequencing with 100 bp reads on an Illumina HiSeq2000. On the study's bioinformatics: SOAPnuke was used to process the reads, removing any read that contained adapters or uncalled bases, had a mean Phred below 15, or lacked an exact match to the constant primer or identifier. High-quality paired reads were merged with COPE v1.2.5. Each unique nucleotide sequence was defined as a clonotype, and clonotypes were aligned to IMGT TRB V, D and J references with MiTCR v1.1. The analysis was limited to V-J combinations with a frequency above 0.0001, which together covered approximately 99% of the repertoires. For each V-J combination, a TCR clonal expansion and chaos score was defined as F50 clonal expansion divided by the chaos observed in the TCRdist matrix. Welch's t-statistics and random forest were used to reduce the features to about twelve V-J combinations, which were then used as input to a naive Bayes classifier. The Morisita-Horn index was used to measure how similar the thyroid and blood repertoires were. The raw public data were reprocessed by TCRdb itself: fastp quality trimming at Q25, MiXCR clonotype calling, in-frame beta chains only. When rows share a CDR3 protein, they turn into one entry using the most common DNA and genes. The V and J calls come from TCRdb's annotation, not from the publication. The sample table contains 1 million to 1.3 million distinct CDR3 sequences; only one count was recorded for roughly two fifths of them. The ten largest clones capture roughly 11% of the sample.

The rearranged chain carries TRBV7-9 and TRBJ1-5; 12 bases in between match TRBD1. This TCR came from an adult man with Graves' hyperthyroidism. The sample consisted of peripheral blood or thyroid tissue (not recorded which). The DNA sequence is TGTGCCAGCAGCTCGGGTCGGGGACAGGGGGCCAATCAGCCCCAGCATTTT. The translation is CASSSGRGQGANQPQHF.